The clone carrying this T cell receptor (beta chain) was observed a single time. This entry comes from a study of identical twins. One entry per CDR3 protein results from TCRdb running MiXCR on the 5' RACE reads. The data show about 490,000 distinct CDR3 sequences, with around 15% seen just once and around 0.4% held by the top ten. These data also featured in a second study, about yellow fever vaccine responses in identical twins.

The origin of this receptor is a woman aged 18 to 35 in good health. Sequencing input: CD4+ T cells sorted from blood.

CDR3: CSARDRQGWRDTEAFF. CDR3 DNA: TGCAGTGCTAGAGATAGGCAGGGCTGGAGGGACACTGAAGCTTTCTTT. The chain carries TRBV20-1 and TRBJ1-1; D is perhaps TRBD1 (5 bases). Germline V gives CDR1 DFQATT, CDR2 SNEGSKA (reference sequence). V was cut by 0 bases and J by 3 bases, with 17 bases left in between. CDR3 length equals 16 residues.